Listed below are T cell receptor beta chains from one sample, sequenced in a study of cytomegalovirus exposure and HLA in healthy donors. TCRdb's table, derived via immunoSEQ multiplex PCR, lists solely in-frame clones and lacks some. Among some 150,000 clones, about 76% were seen once, and the ten largest hold about 1.5%. Sequenced: PBMCs. Receptors were obtained from a woman between 40 and 50 years old in good health and CMV-seronegative. The CDR3 runs from the conserved cysteine through the conserved F or W. The order of the fields is D gene, V gene, CDR3 protein. D genes are given only for firm matches.

NA	TRBV20-1	CSALDDQPQHF
NA	TRBV5-1	CASSFDGGGAFF
NA	TRBV6-5	CASSYSESNTEAFF
TRBD1	TRBV5-4	CASSPQGANEKLFF
NA	TRBV10-3	CAISRESNQPQHF
NA	TRBV6-1	CASSEALGGTNEKLFF
NA	TRBV11-2	CASSFNRAVNTEAFF
NA	TRBV28	CASSSGVDQPQHF
NA	TRBV30	CAWSVTQGGTNEKLFF
TRBD1	TRBV4-2	CASSPRGTGAMYEQYF
TRBD1	TRBV4-3	CASSQGAYDNQPQHF
TRBD2	TRBV5-1	CASSLARGGYEQYF
TRBD1	TRBV27	CASSETGSYEQYF
TRBD1	TRBV6-1	CASSVGQGMYEQYF
NA	TRBV18	CASSPITPTDHNEQFF
NA	TRBV5-4	CASSFLQNEKLFF
NA	TRBV7-6	CASSPYSGNETQYF
NA	TRBV2	CASSGKGRGSTEAFF
NA	TRBV6-6	CASTPVGQGQEKLFF
NA	TRBV5-4	CASSFGPRSGISGANVLTF
TRBD2	TRBV4-1	CASSQGGSGETQYF
TRBD2	TRBV7-3	CASSLGAGVEQYF
NA	TRBV7-8	CASSLSWSNQPQHF
TRBD2	TRBV27	CASSLSTSGDRTDTQYF
TRBD2	TRBV10-3	CAISEVISGGETQYF
TRBD2	TRBV15	CATSRDRGLAGVGGLNEQFF
NA	TRBV27	CASRPTGRGGTNEKLFF
NA	TRBV10-3	CAISESQGGFGNTIYF
NA	TRBV6-4	CASSDSWPYNEQFF
NA	TRBV7-8	CASSLVQGRDQPQHF
TRBD1	TRBV6-6	CASSLPGTGVNEKLFF
NA	TRBV29-1	CSGTQGSDTGELFF
NA	TRBV9	CASSATDRGVYGYTF
TRBD1	TRBV5-4	CASSMDRGIREQFF
TRBD1	TRBV29-1	CSVEAPSHRGARQPQHF
TRBD1	TRBV7-9	CASSKTGGGYGYTF
NA	TRBV9	CASSPHLLTGASGNTIYF
NA	TRBV5-1	CASSLGGGGTWYEQYF
TRBD1	TRBV6-5	CASSYSTGEDFF
TRBD1	TRBV7-6	CASSLGQGLVNEQFF
NA	TRBV7-9	CASGRNYGYTF
NA	TRBV9	CASSLFGASYNEQFF
NA	TRBV19	CASMQGAYNEQFF
NA	TRBV4-1	CASSHPNSYEQYF
NA	TRBV7-2	CASSLAIQEYYGYTF
TRBD1	TRBV15	CATSRVRDRDVGYTF
NA	TRBV7-2	CASSSSNTGELFF
TRBD2	TRBV5-6	CASSRTGGPTGELFF
TRBD1	TRBV12-5	CASALKRTGENYGYTF
NA	TRBV7-2	CASLPPGKGYGYTF